A single sample is the source of the 3 T cell receptor beta chains below, sequenced in a study of cytomegalovirus exposure and HLA in healthy donors. Data came from immunoSEQ multiplex PCR; TCRdb stores just in-frame clones and leaves some out. Among about 140,000 clones listed, about four fifths were seen once. Sequenced input: PBMCs. These receptors all stem from a woman aged 25-40 years in good health and CMV-seronegative.

The count of this clone is one. V and J are TRBV7-2 and TRBJ1-5; TRBD1 might be the D (6 bases). CDR1 is SGHTA, CDR2 FQGNSA, per germline. The CDR3 is made up of 15 amino acids. Deletions cut 0 bases from V and 7 bases from J, with 13 bases between. CDR3 DNA sequence: TGTGCCAGCAGCTTAGCGGCAGGGGCAGGACAGCCCCAGCATTTT. It yields the protein CASSLAAGAGQPQHF.

J is TRBJ2-2 and V is TRBV5-1; D remains ambiguous. CDR3 length: 14 residues. Trimming shortened V by 7 bases and J by 7 bases, and 17 bases separated the two germline ends. Germline lookup yields CDR1 SGHRS and CDR2 YFSETQ. The CDR3 protein is CASGSLQGDGELFF. The CDR3 coding sequence is TGCGCCAGCGGTAGCCTACAAGGTGACGGGGAGCTGTTTTTT.

The chain is built from TRBV7-2 and TRBJ1-1; D is unclear. CDR1 and CDR2 (germline): SGHTA, FQGNSA. V was cut by 0 bases and J by 0 bases, with 8 bases left in between. This CDR3 is built from 15 residues. The CDR3 is CASSLAPGMNTEAFF. The CDR3 DNA follows: TGTGCCAGCAGCTTAGCTCCGGGGATGAACACTGAAGCTTTCTTT.